These T cell receptor beta chains were read from a single sample in a study of T cells and Merkel cell carcinoma outcomes. Only in-frame clones appear in the TCRdb table, and some are missing; sequencing was by immunoSEQ multiplex PCR. Of over 15,000 clones detected, roughly 79% appear once; the ten largest clones hold approximately 8.8%. The sequenced sample was tumor tissue from Merkel cell carcinoma. These receptors were obtained from a human donor with Merkel cell carcinoma. CDR3s include the opening cysteine and the closing phenylalanine or tryptophan. D genes are given only for firm matches. Clone size is shown for a subset of rows, as once, few, many or a class of expanded clone.

J gene: TRBJ1-1; D gene: -; clone size: -; V gene: TRBV19; CDR3 DNA: TGTGCCAGTAGGAGACCCGGGGTAAACACTGAAGCTTTCTTT; CDR3 protein: CASRRPGVNTEAFF
J gene: TRBJ2-3; D gene: TRBD2; clone size: once; V gene: TRBV5-4; CDR3 DNA: TGTGCCAGCAGCCCTGGGACTAGCGGGTTCACAGATACGCAGTATTTT; CDR3 protein: CASSPGTSGFTDTQYF
J gene: TRBJ1-2; D gene: -; clone size: few; V gene: TRBV9; CDR3 DNA: TGTGCCAGCAGCCCGATTAGGGGCAGGGGAAGCTATGGCTACACCTTC; CDR3 protein: CASSPIRGRGSYGYTF
J gene: TRBJ1-3; D gene: -; clone size: -; V gene: TRBV6-1; CDR3 DNA: TGTGCCAGCAGCCAGGGGTCTGGAAACACCATATATTTT; CDR3 protein: CASSQGSGNTIYF
J gene: TRBJ1-6; D gene: TRBD1; clone size: -; V gene: TRBV6-6; CDR3 DNA: TGTGCCAGCAGTGCACAGGGGGGTGGTGATTCACCCCTCCACTTT; CDR3 protein: CASSAQGGGDSPLHF
J gene: TRBJ2-1; D gene: TRBD2; clone size: medium-sized; V gene: TRBV18; CDR3 DNA: TGTGCCAGCTCACCACCGGCGGGAGGGTCCTACAATGAGCAGTTCTTC; CDR3 protein: CASSPPAGGSYNEQFF
J gene: TRBJ2-7; D gene: -; clone size: -; V gene: TRBV5-5; CDR3 DNA: TGTGCCAGCAGCTCCGGACTACTCGAGCAGTACTTC; CDR3 protein: CASSSGLLEQYF
J gene: TRBJ2-2; D gene: -; clone size: -; V gene: TRBV6-1; CDR3 DNA: TGTGCCAGCAATACAGGATTAAACACCGGGGAGCTGTTTTTT; CDR3 protein: CASNTGLNTGELFF
J gene: TRBJ2-7; D gene: TRBD2; clone size: -; V gene: TRBV4-1; CDR3 DNA: TGCGCCAGCAGCCAAGTAGGAGCGGGGGGGCAGGTGGAGCAGTACTTC; CDR3 protein: CASSQVGAGGQVEQYF
J gene: TRBJ2-5; D gene: TRBD2; clone size: -; V gene: TRBV10-3; CDR3 DNA: TGTGCCATCAGTGAGTCGGGAGGGGTTGAGACCCAGTACTTC; CDR3 protein: CAISESGGVETQYF
J gene: TRBJ2-1; D gene: TRBD2; clone size: -; V gene: TRBV28; CDR3 DNA: TGTGCCAGCAGTGCACCGGGACTAGCGGGAGTCGAGACCCCATACAATGAGCAGTTCTTC; CDR3 protein: CASSAPGLAGVETPYNEQFF
J gene: TRBJ1-5; D gene: -; clone size: -; V gene: TRBV7-2; CDR3 DNA: TGTGCCAGCAGTTCGGACGGTGATAGCAATCAGCCCCAGCATTTT; CDR3 protein: CASSSDGDSNQPQHF
J gene: TRBJ2-3; D gene: TRBD2; clone size: -; V gene: TRBV7-3; CDR3 DNA: TGTGCCAGCAGCCCAACGGGGGGAGCGGATACGCAGTATTTT; CDR3 protein: CASSPTGGADTQYF
J gene: TRBJ2-5; D gene: -; clone size: -; V gene: TRBV5-4; CDR3 DNA: TGTGCCAGCAGCCAAGCCTTAGGGGAGACCCAGTACTTC; CDR3 protein: CASSQALGETQYF
J gene: TRBJ1-1; D gene: TRBD1; clone size: few; V gene: TRBV11-1; CDR3 DNA: TGTGCCAGCAGCTTAGAGGGGACAGGGTTTCAAGCTTTCTTT; CDR3 protein: CASSLEGTGFQAFF
J gene: TRBJ1-1; D gene: -; clone size: -; V gene: TRBV7-9; CDR3 DNA: TGTGCCAGCAGCGCCAGGATGGCAGGGACTGAAGCTTTCTTT; CDR3 protein: CASSARMAGTEAFF
J gene: TRBJ1-5; D gene: -; clone size: few; V gene: TRBV18; CDR3 DNA: TGTGCCAGCTCACCAGGTCTAGGAGAAAAGCCCCAGCATTTT; CDR3 protein: CASSPGLGEKPQHF
J gene: TRBJ1-1; D gene: TRBD1; clone size: -; V gene: TRBV9; CDR3 DNA: TGTGCCAGCAGCGTAGCGGGACAGGGAGAAGCTTTCTTT; CDR3 protein: CASSVAGQGEAFF
J gene: TRBJ2-1; D gene: -; clone size: -; V gene: TRBV10-2; CDR3 DNA: TGCGCCAGCAGTGATAACTCGGCGGGTTGGTACAATGAGCAGTTCTTC; CDR3 protein: CASSDNSAGWYNEQFF
J gene: TRBJ2-1; D gene: -; clone size: few; V gene: TRBV20-1; CDR3 DNA: TGCAGTGCTGACCGTCGCAATGAGCAGTTCTTC; CDR3 protein: CSADRRNEQFF
J gene: TRBJ1-1; D gene: -; clone size: -; V gene: TRBV6-1; CDR3 DNA: TGTGCCAGCAGTGGTAGGAACACTGAAGCTTTCTTT; CDR3 protein: CASSGRNTEAFF
J gene: TRBJ2-3; D gene: -; clone size: -; V gene: TRBV9; CDR3 DNA: TGTGCCAGCAGCGTAGGTTGGGGTGGGCAGGGGGGGGCAGATACGCAGTATTTT; CDR3 protein: CASSVGWGGQGGADTQYF
J gene: TRBJ2-3; D gene: TRBD2; clone size: -; V gene: TRBV10-3; CDR3 DNA: TGTGCCATCAGTGAGTCCGTGGGGGGGAGCGGTGCAGATACGCAGTATTTT; CDR3 protein: CAISESVGGSGADTQYF
J gene: TRBJ2-1; D gene: TRBD2; clone size: -; V gene: TRBV19; CDR3 DNA: TGTGCCAGTAGTCCCGGACTAGTGCTAGAGCAGTTCTTC; CDR3 protein: CASSPGLVLEQFF
J gene: TRBJ1-1; D gene: -; clone size: -; V gene: TRBV5-1; CDR3 DNA: TGCGCCAGCAGCTTGGCGTCAGGGACCACTGAAGCTTTCTTT; CDR3 protein: CASSLASGTTEAFF
J gene: TRBJ1-6; D gene: -; clone size: -; V gene: TRBV28; CDR3 DNA: TGTGCCAGCAGTTTATCAGGCAGGGCACCCCTCCACTTT; CDR3 protein: CASSLSGRAPLHF
J gene: TRBJ2-1; D gene: TRBD1; clone size: -; V gene: TRBV5-1; CDR3 DNA: TGCGCCAGCAGCTTTGCGACAGGGCCCTCCTACAATGAGCAGTTCTTC; CDR3 protein: CASSFATGPSYNEQFF
J gene: TRBJ1-5; D gene: -; clone size: -; V gene: TRBV5-4; CDR3 DNA: TGTGCCAGCAGCTTTAACAGGGATCAGCCCCAGCATTTT; CDR3 protein: CASSFNRDQPQHF
J gene: TRBJ2-1; D gene: -; clone size: -; V gene: TRBV5-1; CDR3 DNA: TGCGCCAGCAGCCCTGGGCTAGCCGAGGGCTTCTACAATGAGCAGTTCTTC; CDR3 protein: CASSPGLAEGFYNEQFF
J gene: TRBJ2-5; D gene: TRBD1; clone size: -; V gene: TRBV9; CDR3 DNA: TGTGCCAGCAGTGGGGAATTTGACAGGGTCCGGAAGACCCAGTACTTC; CDR3 protein: CASSGEFDRVRKTQYF
J gene: TRBJ2-1; D gene: -; clone size: -; V gene: TRBV6-5; CDR3 DNA: TGTGCCAGCAGTCGGCAGAATGAGCAGTTCTTC; CDR3 protein: CASSRQNEQFF
J gene: TRBJ1-4; D gene: -; clone size: -; V gene: TRBV5-1; CDR3 DNA: TGCGCCAGCAGCTTGGGGCAGAATGAAAAACTGTTTTTT; CDR3 protein: CASSLGQNEKLFF
J gene: TRBJ1-5; D gene: TRBD1; clone size: -; V gene: TRBV6-5; CDR3 DNA: TGTGCCAGCAGAATCAGGGGGGATAGCAATCAGCCCCAGCATTTT; CDR3 protein: CASRIRGDSNQPQHF